The 9 T cell receptor beta chains in this list originate from one sample, sequenced in a study of T cell changes during pregnancy in multiple sclerosis. Sequenced by immunoSEQ multiplex PCR; TCRdb stores in-frame clones only, minus some. The table has approximately 47,000 clones, around 94% seen once. This sample comprised CD4+ T cells from peripheral blood mononuclear cells, obtained in the first trimester of pregnancy. These receptors were taken from a female donor with multiple sclerosis, enrolled in a pregnancy study.

The chain is built from TRBV5-1 and TRBJ1-1; D is possibly TRBD1 (6 bases). The CDR3 length is 13 residues. In germline, CDR1 is SGHRS, CDR2 YFSETQ. V lost 4 bases, J lost 9 bases, and 16 bases lay in between. The CDR3 DNA is TGCGCCAGCAGCGAATTTGACAGGAATCAAGCTTTCTTT. Translated: CASSEFDRNQAFF.

V is TRBV11-2 and J is TRBJ1-2, with D uncertain. The CDR3 length is 13 residues. Germline CDR1 reads SGHAT; CDR2 reads FQNNGV. The V and J ends lost 1 base and 8 bases respectively, with 11 bases between them. CDR3 bases: TGTGCCAGCAGCTTAGCAGGAGGCGACGGCTACACCTTC. It specifies CASSLAGGDGYTF. The full variable domain, rest sourced from reference TRBV11-2 and TRBJ1-2, is EAGVAQSPRYKIIEKRQSVAFWCNPISGHATLYWYQQILGQGPKLLIQFQNNGVVDDSQLPKDRFSAERLKGVDSTLKIQPAKLEDSAVYLCASSLAGGDGYTFGSGTRLTVV.

The chain recombines TRBV30 with TRBJ1-1; TRBD1 agrees at 8 bases. J gave up 1 base and V 3 bases, and 10 bases lay outside the gene matches. Germline assignment: CDR1 GTSNPN and CDR2 SVGIG (reference sequence). The CDR3 is 16 amino acids. CDR3 coding DNA: TGTGCCTGGAGGGCCCCGGGACAGGCCCGGAACACTGAAGCTTTCTTT. This gives the protein CAWRAPGQARNTEAFF. The whole variable domain, filled in from reference TRBV30 and TRBJ1-1, reads SQTIHQWPATLVQPVGSPLSLECTVEGTSNPNLYWYRQAAGRGLQLLFYSVGIGQISSEVPQNLSASRPQDRQFILSSKKLLLSDSGFYLCAWRAPGQARNTEAFFGQGTRLTVV.

The chain links TRBV5-8 to TRBJ1-1; 7 bases align to TRBD1. The CDR3 contains 15 residues. Looked up from germline, CDR1 is SGHTS and CDR2 is YDEGEE. V gave up 4 bases and J gave up 0 bases; unmatched junction bases: 6. The CDR3 protein is CASSQGTVMNTEAFF. The CDR3 bases are TGTGCCAGCAGCCAGGGGACAGTAATGAACACTGAAGCTTTCTTT.

The chain is built from TRBV19 and TRBJ1-1; 11 bases are shared with TRBD1. In germline, CDR1 is LNHDA, CDR2 SQIVND (reference sequence). The CDR3 has 20 amino acids. The J segment lost 1 base and the V segment lost 6 bases, leaving 19 bases of the junction unmatched. The CDR3 nucleotides are TGTGCCAGTAGCTCGAGTCGTGGACAGGGGGCGCCTCAAGGGAACACTGAAGCTTTCTTT. Its protein is CASSSSRGQGAPQGNTEAFF.

V usage is TRBV4-1 and J usage is TRBJ2-4, with D hard to call. The CDR3 runs 16 residues. Germline CDR1 reads MGHRA; CDR2 reads YSYEKL. Trimming took off 1 base at V and 3 bases at J, with 13 bases between the two ends. The CDR3 here is CASSQVPQVGKNIQYF. CDR3 DNA: TGCGCCAGCAGCCAAGTTCCGCAGGTCGGCAAAAACATTCAGTACTTC.

V and J are TRBV7-2 and TRBJ2-5, with 7 bases matching TRBD1. The CDR3 has 13 residues. The V segment lost 5 bases and the J segment 5 bases; nucleotides outside the gene matches: 5. Germline-derived CDR1 and CDR2 are SGHTA and FQGNSA. CDR3 sequence: CASSRGGYETQYF. In DNA form, the CDR3 reads TGTGCCAGCAGCCGAGGGGGCTACGAGACCCAGTACTTC.

This clone was counted only a few times. The chain joins TRBV7-2 to TRBJ1-4; 8 nucleotides align to TRBD1. V gave up 0 bases and J gave up 7 bases; unmatched junction bases: 10. From germline, CDR1 is SGHTA and CDR2 FQGNSA. The CDR3 loop spans 17 amino acids. The CDR3, as DNA: TGTGCCAGCAGCTTAGCGACCCGACAGGGGAAGGGTGAAAAACTGTTTTTT. Protein sequence: CASSLATRQGKGEKLFF.

The chain couples TRBV5-1 to TRBJ1-1; D is ambiguous. The V gene's germline CDR1 is SGHRS and CDR2 YFSETQ. The CDR3 contains 14 residues. The V end lost 6 bases, the J end lost 3 bases, and 15 bases lay between the germline ends. The CDR3 loop is CASTQILGDTEAFF. CDR3 DNA sequence: TGCGCCAGCACCCAAATTCTCGGGGACACTGAAGCTTTCTTT.